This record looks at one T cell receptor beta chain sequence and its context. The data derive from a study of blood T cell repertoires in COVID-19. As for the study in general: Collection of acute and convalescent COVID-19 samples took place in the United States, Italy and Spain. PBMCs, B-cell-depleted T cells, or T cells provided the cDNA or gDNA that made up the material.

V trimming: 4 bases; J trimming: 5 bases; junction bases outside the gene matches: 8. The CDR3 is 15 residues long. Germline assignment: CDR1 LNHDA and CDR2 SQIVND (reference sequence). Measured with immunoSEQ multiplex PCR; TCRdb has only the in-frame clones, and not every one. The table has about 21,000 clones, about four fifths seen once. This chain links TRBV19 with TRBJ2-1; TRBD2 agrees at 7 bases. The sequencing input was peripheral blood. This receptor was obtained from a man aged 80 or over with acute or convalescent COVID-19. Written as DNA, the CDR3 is TGTGCCAGTAGTACCCTGCTAGCGGAGCACAATGAGCAGTTCTTC. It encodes CASSTLLAEHNEQFF.